This T cell receptor beta chain was recorded in a study of T cell repertoires in cytomegalovirus infection. Study as a whole: CMV infection plus the matching HLA type was flagged by public TCR beta signatures. Broader study findings: Cumulative public TCR beta family frequency identified CMV carriers with the relevant HLA. Dominating the ex vivo response were HLA-C-restricted CMV-specific TCR beta clonotypes.

This clonotype was observed many times. Its matching antigen is unknown. MiXCR, run by TCRdb on the reads, gives a single entry per CDR3 protein. There are under 350,000 distinct CDR3 sequences in the sample; around 9.5% occur only once, and 3.5% to 4.5% lies in the top ten. The germline V gene has CDR1 MDHEN and CDR2 SYDVKM. V lost 6 bases and J lost 0, with 11 bases in between. The CDR3 has 14 amino acids. Material for sequencing was PBMCs. The origin of this receptor is a human donor in good health (CMV status not recorded). Some clones in this sample may be carry-over from other donors' samples. The V gene is TRBV28, the J gene TRBJ1-2; D might be TRBD1 (5 bases). CDR3 residues: CASRAGSANYGYTF. The CDR3 nucleotides read TGTGCCAGCAGAGCAGGGAGCGCTAACTATGGCTACACCTTC.